These T cell receptor beta chains were read from a single sample in a study of cytomegalovirus exposure and HLA in healthy donors. Assay: immunoSEQ multiplex PCR; the TCRdb copy retains only in-frame clones and omits some. Of approximately 220,000 clones listed, approximately 80% are singletons. The sample taken for sequencing was PBMCs. Receptor source: a girl between 5 and 17 years old in good health and CMV-seronegative. The CDR3 runs from the conserved cysteine through the conserved F or W.

TRBJ2-3 TRBV5-6 CASSFRGTAGGPPSQYF
TRBJ2-1 TRBV5-5 CASSLISGLPRAYNEQFF
TRBJ2-1 TRBV23-1 CASSPLRVNEQFF
TRBJ2-1 TRBV30 CAAKRRETPIEQFF
TRBJ2-3 TRBV5-1 CASSPEAGRTDTQYF
TRBJ2-5 TRBV6-6 CASSNEEGLIQETQYF
TRBJ2-5 TRBV28 CASSLSGQGASRETQYF
TRBJ2-7 TRBV5-4 CASSLFFGTGQYEQYF
TRBJ2-1 TRBV4-3 CASSQVGFRNEQFF
TRBJ2-3 TRBV7-2 CASSFGLVSTDTQYF
TRBJ1-3 TRBV11-2 CASSFRTGDQNTIYF
TRBJ1-6 TRBV19 CASSTYPPDRGDSPLHF
TRBJ2-7 TRBV6-5 CANTETGATYEQYF
TRBJ1-2 TRBV27 CASSLRQGALQGYTF
TRBJ1-1 TRBV29-1 CSVKRQGDGTEAFF
TRBJ2-7 TRBV7-9 CASSLTAGTNYYEQYF
TRBJ2-3 TRBV9 CASSVDRGNTDTQYF
TRBJ2-1 TRBV4-3 CASSQEPAGGSYNEQFF
TRBJ1-5 TRBV6-6 CASSPKGDSNQPQHF
TRBJ1-5 TRBV4-2 CASSQVKQGFQPQHF
TRBJ2-2 TRBV19 CASSRGIRSGELFF
TRBJ2-5 TRBV5-4 CASSLLNRGGEGETQYF